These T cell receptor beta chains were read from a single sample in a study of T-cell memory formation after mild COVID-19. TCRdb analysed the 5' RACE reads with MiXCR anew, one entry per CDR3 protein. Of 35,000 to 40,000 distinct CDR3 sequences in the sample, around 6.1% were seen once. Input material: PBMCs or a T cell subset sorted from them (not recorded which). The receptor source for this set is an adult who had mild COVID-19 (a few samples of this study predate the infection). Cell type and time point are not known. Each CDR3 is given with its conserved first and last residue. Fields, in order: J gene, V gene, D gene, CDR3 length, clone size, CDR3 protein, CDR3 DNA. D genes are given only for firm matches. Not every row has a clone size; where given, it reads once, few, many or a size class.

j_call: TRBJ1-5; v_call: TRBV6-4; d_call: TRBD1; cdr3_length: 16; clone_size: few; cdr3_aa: CASTKSLRTGNQPQHF; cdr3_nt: TGTGCCAGCACTAAAAGCCTCAGGACAGGGAATCAGCCCCAGCATTTT
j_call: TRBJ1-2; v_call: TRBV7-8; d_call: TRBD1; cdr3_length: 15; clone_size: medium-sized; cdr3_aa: CASSPMGQGTGGYTF; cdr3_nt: TGTGCCAGCAGCCCCATGGGACAGGGAACGGGGGGCTACACCTTC
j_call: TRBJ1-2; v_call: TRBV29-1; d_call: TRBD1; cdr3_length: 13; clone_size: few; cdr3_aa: CSVERDRGRGYTF; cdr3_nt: TGCAGCGTTGAAAGGGACAGGGGCCGCGGCTACACCTTC
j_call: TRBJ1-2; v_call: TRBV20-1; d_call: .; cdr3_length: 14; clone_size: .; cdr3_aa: CSARPGARRSGYTF; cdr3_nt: TGCAGTGCTAGGCCAGGGGCTAGAAGAAGTGGCTACACCTTC
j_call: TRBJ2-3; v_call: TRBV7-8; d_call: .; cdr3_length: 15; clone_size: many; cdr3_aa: CASSLSSWSTDTQYF; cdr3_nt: TGTGCCAGCAGCTTATCTAGCTGGAGCACAGATACGCAGTATTTT
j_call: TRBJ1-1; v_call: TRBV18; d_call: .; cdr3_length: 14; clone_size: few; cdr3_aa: CASSPPTGYTEAFF; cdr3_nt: TGTGCCAGCTCACCGCCAACAGGGTACACTGAAGCTTTCTTT
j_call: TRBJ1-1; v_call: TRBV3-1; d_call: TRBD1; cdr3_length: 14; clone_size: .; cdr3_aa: CASSPRDRDTEAFF; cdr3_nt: TGTGCCAGCAGCCCCCGGGACAGGGACACTGAAGCTTTCTTT
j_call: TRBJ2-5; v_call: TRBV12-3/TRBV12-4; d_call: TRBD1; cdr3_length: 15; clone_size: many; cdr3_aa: CASSSRGTGEETQYF; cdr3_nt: TGTGCCAGCAGCTCCCGGGGGACAGGGGAAGAGACCCAGTACTTC
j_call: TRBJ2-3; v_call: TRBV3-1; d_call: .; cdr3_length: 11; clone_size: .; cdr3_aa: CASRVSDTQYF; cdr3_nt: TGTGCCAGCAGGGTTTCAGATACGCAGTATTTT
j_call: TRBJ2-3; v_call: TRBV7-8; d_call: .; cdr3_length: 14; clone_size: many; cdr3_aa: CASSLSGGTDTQYF; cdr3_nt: TGTGCCAGCAGCTTAAGTGGGGGCACAGATACGCAGTATTTT
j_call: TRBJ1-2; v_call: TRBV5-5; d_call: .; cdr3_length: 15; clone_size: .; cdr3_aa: CASSLEGAGGGGYTF; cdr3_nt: TGTGCCAGCAGCTTGGAAGGGGCCGGGGGCGGCGGCTACACCTTC
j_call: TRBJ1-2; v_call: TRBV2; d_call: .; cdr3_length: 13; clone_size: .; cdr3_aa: CASSVVRRNGYTF; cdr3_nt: TGTGCCAGCAGTGTAGTACGGAGAAATGGCTACACCTTC
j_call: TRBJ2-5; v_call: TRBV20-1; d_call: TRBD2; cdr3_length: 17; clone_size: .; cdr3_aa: CSARSLSGLAASGTQYF; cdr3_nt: TGCAGTGCTAGATCCCTAAGCGGACTAGCGGCCTCCGGGACCCAGTACTTC
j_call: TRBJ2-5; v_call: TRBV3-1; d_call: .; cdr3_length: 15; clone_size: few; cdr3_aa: CASSQDPGVRETQYF; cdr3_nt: TGTGCCAGCAGCCAAGATCCAGGGGTGAGGGAGACCCAGTACTTC
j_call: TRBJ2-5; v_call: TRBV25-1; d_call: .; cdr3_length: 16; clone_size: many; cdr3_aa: CASSEPGAPTQETQYF; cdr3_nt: TGTGCCAGCAGTGAGCCTGGGGCACCCACCCAAGAGACCCAGTACTTC
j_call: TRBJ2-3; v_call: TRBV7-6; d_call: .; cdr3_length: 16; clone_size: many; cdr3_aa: CASSPRSNGQADTQYF; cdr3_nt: TGTGCCAGCAGCCCCCGCAGTAACGGTCAGGCAGATACGCAGTATTTT
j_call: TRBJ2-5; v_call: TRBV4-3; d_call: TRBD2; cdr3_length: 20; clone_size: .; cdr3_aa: CASSQAFSSCTSGREETQYF; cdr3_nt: TGCGCCAGCAGCCAAGCCTTCTCCTCCTGTACTAGCGGGAGGGAGGAGACCCAGTACTTC
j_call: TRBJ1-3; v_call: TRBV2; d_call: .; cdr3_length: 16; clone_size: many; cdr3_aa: CASSWEQTTTGNTIYF; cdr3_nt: TGTGCCAGCAGTTGGGAGCAGACCACCACTGGAAACACCATATATTTT
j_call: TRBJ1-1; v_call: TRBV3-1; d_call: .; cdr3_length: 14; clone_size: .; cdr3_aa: CASSQGYLNTEAFF; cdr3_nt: TGTGCCAGCAGCCAAGGATACTTGAACACTGAAGCTTTCTTT
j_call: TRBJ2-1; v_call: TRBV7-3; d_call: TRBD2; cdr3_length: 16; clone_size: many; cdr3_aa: CASSSPGLAGHNEQFF; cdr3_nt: TGTGCCAGCAGCTCCCCGGGACTAGCGGGACACAATGAGCAGTTCTTC